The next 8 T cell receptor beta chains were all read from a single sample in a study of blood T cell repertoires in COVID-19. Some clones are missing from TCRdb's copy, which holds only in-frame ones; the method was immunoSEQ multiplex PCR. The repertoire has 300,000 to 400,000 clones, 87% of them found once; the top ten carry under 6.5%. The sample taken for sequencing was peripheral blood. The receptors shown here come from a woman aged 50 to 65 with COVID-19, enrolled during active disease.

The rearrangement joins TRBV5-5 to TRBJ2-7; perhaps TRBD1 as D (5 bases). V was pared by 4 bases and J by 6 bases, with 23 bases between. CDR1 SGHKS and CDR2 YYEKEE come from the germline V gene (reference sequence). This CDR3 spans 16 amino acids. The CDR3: CASSLDVRQGIGEQYF. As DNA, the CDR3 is TGTGCCAGCAGCCTTGACGTCCGGCAGGGAATAGGCGAGCAGTACTTC.

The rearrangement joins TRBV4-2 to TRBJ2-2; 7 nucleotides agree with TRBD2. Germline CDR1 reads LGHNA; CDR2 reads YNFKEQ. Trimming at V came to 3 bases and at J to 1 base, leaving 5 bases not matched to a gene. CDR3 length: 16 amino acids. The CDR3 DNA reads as TGTGCCAGCAGCCAGGCGGGAGAGTTGAACACCGGGGAGCTGTTTTTT. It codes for CASSQAGELNTGELFF.

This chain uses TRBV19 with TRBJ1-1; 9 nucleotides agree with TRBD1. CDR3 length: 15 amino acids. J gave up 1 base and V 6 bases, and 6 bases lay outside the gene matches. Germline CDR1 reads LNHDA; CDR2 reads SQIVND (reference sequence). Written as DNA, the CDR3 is TGTGCCAGTAGGGGTACAGGGGGCCCGAACACTGAAGCTTTCTTT. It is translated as CASRGTGGPNTEAFF.

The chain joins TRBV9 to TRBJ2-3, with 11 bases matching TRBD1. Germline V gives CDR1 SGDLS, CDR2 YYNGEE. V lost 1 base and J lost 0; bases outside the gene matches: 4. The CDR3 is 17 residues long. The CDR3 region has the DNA TGTGCCAGCAGCGTAAAAGGACAGGGGGCTAGCACAGATACGCAGTATTTT. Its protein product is CASSVKGQGASTDTQYF.

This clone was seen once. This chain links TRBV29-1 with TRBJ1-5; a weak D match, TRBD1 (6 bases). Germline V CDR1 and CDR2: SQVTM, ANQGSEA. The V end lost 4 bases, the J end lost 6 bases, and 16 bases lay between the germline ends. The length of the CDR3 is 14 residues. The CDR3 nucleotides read TGCAGCGTTGGTTTGCAGGGGCAGGCTCAGCCCCAGCATTTT. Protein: CSVGLQGQAQPQHF.

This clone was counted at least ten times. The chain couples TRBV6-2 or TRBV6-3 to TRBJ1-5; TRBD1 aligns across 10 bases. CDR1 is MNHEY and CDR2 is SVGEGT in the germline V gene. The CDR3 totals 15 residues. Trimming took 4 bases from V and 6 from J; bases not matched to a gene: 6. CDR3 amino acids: CASSLGQGFRQPQHF. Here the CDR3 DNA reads TGTGCCAGCAGTTTGGGACAGGGGTTTCGTCAGCCCCAGCATTTT.

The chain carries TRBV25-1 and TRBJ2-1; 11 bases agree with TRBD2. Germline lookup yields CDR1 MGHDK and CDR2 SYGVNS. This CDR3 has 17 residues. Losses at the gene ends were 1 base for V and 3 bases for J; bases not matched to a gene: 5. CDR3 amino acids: CASSEWSGLAGYNEQFF. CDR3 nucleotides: TGTGCCAGCAGTGAATGGAGTGGACTAGCGGGCTACAATGAGCAGTTCTTC.

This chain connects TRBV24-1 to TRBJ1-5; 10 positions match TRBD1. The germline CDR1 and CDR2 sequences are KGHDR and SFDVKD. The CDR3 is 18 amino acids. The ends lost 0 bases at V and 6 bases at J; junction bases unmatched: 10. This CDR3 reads CATSDLPSGQGMGQPQHF. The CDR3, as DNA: TGTGCCACCAGTGATTTGCCTTCGGGACAGGGGATGGGTCAGCCCCAGCATTTT.